Each of the 5 T cell receptor beta chains below was sequenced from the same sample in a study of blood T cell repertoires in COVID-19. Assay: immunoSEQ multiplex PCR; the TCRdb copy retains only in-frame clones and omits some. The sample records about 330,000 clones, around 90% being singletons. Sample: peripheral blood. The receptors were gathered from a man aged 25-45 years with COVID-19, enrolled during active disease.

The V and J genes are TRBV10-3 and TRBJ2-1; perhaps TRBD2 as D (5 bases). The CDR3 has 15 residues. Trimming left V 3 bases short and J 2 bases short, with 11 bases between. The germline V gene has CDR1 ENHRY and CDR2 SYGVKD. In DNA form, the CDR3 reads TGTGCCATCAGTGATGAGCGGATCGCCTACAATGAGCAGTTCTTC. Translation gives CAISDERIAYNEQFF.

The rearrangement uses TRBV11-3 and TRBJ2-1; the D is unclear. In germline, CDR1 is SGHNT, CDR2 YENEEA. This CDR3 comprises 14 residues. V shed 1 base and J shed 9 bases, with 13 bases lying between them. CDR3 protein: CASSLGLDASEQFF. In DNA form, the CDR3 reads TGTGCCAGCAGCTTAGGGTTAGATGCGAGTGAGCAGTTCTTC. The whole variable domain, filled in from reference TRBV11-3 and TRBJ2-1, reads EAGVVQSPRYKIIEKKQPVAFWCNPISGHNTLYWYLQNLGQGPELLIRYENEEAVDDSQLPKDRFSAERLKGVDSTLKIQPAELGDSAVYLCASSLGLDASEQFFGPGTRLTVL.

The J gene is TRBJ2-2, the V gene TRBV24-1; 7 nucleotides align to TRBD1. With 3 bases clipped from V and 1 base from J, the junction kept 7 bases outside the gene matches. The CDR3 spans 17 residues. Per the germline V gene, CDR1 is KGHDR and CDR2 is SFDVKD. The DNA of the CDR3 is TGTGCCACCAGTGATCCCCCAGGGGGTGAGAACACCGGGGAGCTGTTTTTT. This encodes CATSDPPGGENTGELFF.

V is TRBV12-3 or TRBV12-4 and J is TRBJ1-5; possible D gene TRBD1, 6 bases. V was clipped by 7 bases and J by 6 bases, with 13 bases between them. CDR3 length equals 13 residues. CDR3 DNA sequence: TGTGCCAGCACCTTCAGAGGGGGTCAGCCCCAGCATTTT. It codes for CASTFRGGQPQHF.

V and J are TRBV6-5 and TRBJ1-5; 7 positions match TRBD1. The CDR3 covers 15 residues. Germline CDR1 MNHEY, CDR2 SVGAGI. After removal of 5 bases from V and 0 bases from J, the junction contained 4 bases not matched to a gene. In DNA, the CDR3 is TGTGCCAGCAGTCGACAGGGAAATAGCAATCAGCCCCAGCATTTT. Amino acids: CASSRQGNSNQPQHF.